This TCR beta chain was observed in a study of T cell repertoires in cytomegalovirus infection. Study context: Public TCR beta signature analysis indicated the presence of both CMV infection and matching HLA type.

Points from the study as a whole: In two of eight donors, the top clonotype was HLA-C-restricted CMV-specific. Carriers of CMV plus the relevant HLA were identified by cumulative public TCR beta family frequency.

TCRdb redid the calling of the reads with MiXCR, one entry per CDR3 protein. The table lists 210,000 or so distinct CDR3 sequences, 6% to 8% of them singletons. This clonotype was counted at least ten times. The antigen is undetermined. CDR3 length: 14 residues. The V end was cut by 4 bases, the J end by 5 bases, with 13 bases between. From germline, CDR1 is SGHTA and CDR2 FQGNSA. J is TRBJ2-3 and V is TRBV7-2; a weak D match, TRBD2 (6 bases). This clonotype was obtained from a human donor in good health (CMV status not recorded). Some clones in this sample may be carry-over from other donors' samples. The sample comprised PBMCs. In DNA, the CDR3 is TGTGCCAGCAGCTCCGGAGGGGCCCAAGATACGCAGTATTTT. It yields the protein CASSSGGAQDTQYF.